These 3 T cell receptor beta chains share one sample of origin, sequenced in a study of neoadjuvant anti-PD-1 for oral cavity cancer. TCRdb's copy holds only in-frame clones and misses some; the assay was immunoSEQ multiplex PCR. This table holds 17,000 or so clones, about 65% found once. The source was PBMCs, collected before nivolumab (anti-PD-1) treatment. Receptors were obtained from a person between 35 and 79 years old with oral cavity squamous cell carcinoma.

The J gene is TRBJ1-1, the V gene TRBV5-4; D gene ambiguous. The germline V gene has CDR1 SGHNT and CDR2 YYREEE (reference sequence). V lost 0 bases, J lost 4 bases, and 13 bases lay in between. The length of the CDR3 is 15 residues. In DNA, the CDR3 is TGTGCCAGCAGCTTGGAGTACCAGGTCAGCACTGAAGCTTTCTTT. As protein: CASSLEYQVSTEAFF.

The chain links TRBV15 to TRBJ2-3; D may match TRBD1 or TRBD2 (5 bases each). Deletions cut 5 bases from V and 4 bases from J, with 22 bases between. The CDR3 consists of 17 residues. The germline V gene has CDR1 LNHNV and CDR2 YYDKDF (reference sequence). CDR3 loop: CATSYFPVGMGADTQYF. CDR3 in DNA: TGTGCCACCAGCTACTTCCCAGTGGGAATGGGGGCAGATACGCAGTATTTT.

The chain recombines TRBV11-2 with TRBJ1-4; possible D gene TRBD1, 5 bases. This CDR3 has 14 amino acids. Germline V lookup: CDR1 SGHAT, CDR2 FQNNGV. The V end lost 4 bases, the J end lost 6 bases, and 12 bases lay between the germline ends. The CDR3 DNA is TGTGCCAGCAGCTGGGGGTTCCTTTATGAAAAACTGTTTTTT. Protein: CASSWGFLYEKLFF. The variable domain in full, completed from reference TRBV11-2 and TRBJ1-4, reads EAGVAQSPRYKIIEKRQSVAFWCNPISGHATLYWYQQILGQGPKLLIQFQNNGVVDDSQLPKDRFSAERLKGVDSTLKIQPAKLEDSAVYLCASSWGFLYEKLFFGSGTQLSVL.